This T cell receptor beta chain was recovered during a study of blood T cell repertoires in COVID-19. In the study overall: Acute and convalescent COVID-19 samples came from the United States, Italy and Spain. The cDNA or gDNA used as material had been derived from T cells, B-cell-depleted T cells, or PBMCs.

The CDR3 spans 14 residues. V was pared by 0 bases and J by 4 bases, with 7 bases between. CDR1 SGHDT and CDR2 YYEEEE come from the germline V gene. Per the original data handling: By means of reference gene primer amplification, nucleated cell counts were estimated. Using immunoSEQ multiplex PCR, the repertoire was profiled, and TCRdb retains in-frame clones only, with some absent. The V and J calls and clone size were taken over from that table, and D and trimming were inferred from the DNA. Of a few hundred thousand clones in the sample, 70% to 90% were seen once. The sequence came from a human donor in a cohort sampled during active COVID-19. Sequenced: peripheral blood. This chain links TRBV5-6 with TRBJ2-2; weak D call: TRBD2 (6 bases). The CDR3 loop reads CASSLGLVTGELFF. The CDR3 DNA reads TGTGCCAGCAGCTTGGGACTAGTCACCGGGGAGCTGTTTTTT.